The 17 T cell receptor beta chains presented below share a single source sample, sequenced in a study of T cell changes during pregnancy in multiple sclerosis. The table came from immunoSEQ multiplex PCR; TCRdb's copy has only in-frame clones and leaves some out. The sample shows some 110,000 clones, around 90% of them seen only once. The source was peripheral blood, collected after pregnancy. Receptors were obtained from a female donor with multiple sclerosis, enrolled in a pregnancy study.

The chain has TRBV4-2 and TRBJ1-1; unclear D gene. This CDR3 has 13 residues. Germline V gives CDR1 LGHNA, CDR2 YNFKEQ. V gave up 1 base and J gave up 7 bases, with 10 bases separating them. In nucleotides, the CDR3 is TGTGCCAGCAGCCAAGTTAGGCAGGTTGAAGCTTTCTTT. Translating it yields CASSQVRQVEAFF.

V gene TRBV28 combines with J gene TRBJ2-7, with D possibly being TRBD1 (6 bases). The germline V gene encodes CDR1 MDHEN and CDR2 SYDVKM. V was pared by 10 bases and J by 6 bases, with 10 bases between. This CDR3 has 10 residues. CDR3: CATQGPEQYF. The CDR3 DNA follows: TGTGCCACACAGGGTCCCGAGCAGTACTTC.

This clone was seen a handful of times. This chain connects TRBV30 to TRBJ1-5, with 11 bases aligning to TRBD1. The germline V gene encodes CDR1 GTSNPN and CDR2 SVGIG (reference sequence). This CDR3 comprises 17 residues. With V trimmed by 0 bases and J by 4 bases, 8 bases remained unmatched. As DNA, the CDR3 is TGTGCCTGGAGTGTACCCCATGGGACAGGGGGTAATCAGCCCCAGCATTTT. Protein: CAWSVPHGTGGNQPQHF.

This clone was recorded a few times. V gene TRBV29-1 combines with J gene TRBJ1-4, with a weak D call TRBD1 (5 bases). Trimming stripped 6 bases from V and 8 bases from J, with 16 bases between. Germline V gene sequence: CDR1 SQVTM, CDR2 ANQGSEA. This CDR3 comprises 13 residues. The CDR3 DNA reads TGCAGCGTCGTCCCCACCTCAGGGGAAAAACTGTTTTTT. This encodes CSVVPTSGEKLFF.

The CDR3 spells CASTPQGDQPQHF. CDR3 DNA sequence: TGTGCCAGTACCCCACAAGGGGATCAGCCCCAGCATTTT. This chain links TRBV19 with TRBJ1-5; possible D gene TRBD1, 5 bases. V shed 7 bases and J shed 5 bases, with 12 bases lying between them. Germline-derived CDR1 and CDR2 are LNHDA and SQIVND (reference sequence). The CDR3 spans 13 residues.

CDR3 residues: CASSPSGPGEQYF. The CDR3 bases are TGCGCCAGCAGCCCATCCGGTCCCGGCGAGCAGTACTTC. The chain links TRBV5-1 to TRBJ2-7; no reliable D call. Germline V gene data show CDR1 as SGHRS and CDR2 as YFSETQ. This CDR3 is 13 amino acids long. V was pared by 4 bases and J by 6 bases, with 14 bases between.

The chain has TRBV2 and TRBJ1-3, with D maybe TRBD1 (5 bases). Trimming cost V 6 bases and J 2 bases, with 14 bases left between them. The length of the CDR3 is 15 residues. The germline gives CDR1 SNHLY, CDR2 FYNNEI. CDR3 amino acids: CASRTGPNPGNTIYF. DNA for the CDR3: TGTGCCAGCAGAACAGGACCCAACCCTGGAAACACCATATATTTT.

The CDR3 sequence: CASSLGTSGSAGELFF. In DNA form, the CDR3 reads TGTGCCAGCAGCTTAGGGACTAGCGGGAGTGCCGGGGAGCTGTTTTTT. V is TRBV11-3 and J is TRBJ2-2; the match to TRBD2 covers 13 bases. The germline CDR1 and CDR2 sequences are SGHNT and YENEEA. Trimming removed 1 base from V and 6 bases from J; junction bases left unmatched: 2. There are 16 residues in the CDR3. Based on the CDR3 plus reference TRBV11-3 and TRBJ2-2, the full variable domain is EAGVVQSPRYKIIEKKQPVAFWCNPISGHNTLYWYLQNLGQGPELLIRYENEEAVDDSQLPKDRFSAERLKGVDSTLKIQPAELGDSAVYLCASSLGTSGSAGELFFGEGSRLTVL.

The chain uses TRBV30 and TRBJ2-1, with D maybe TRBD2 (6 bases). The germline gives CDR1 GTSNPN, CDR2 SVGIG (reference sequence). Trimming removed 3 bases at V and 0 bases at J, with 15 bases between. The CDR3 is 16 residues long. The CDR3 spells CAWSAPGSRSYNEQFF. The CDR3 DNA follows: TGTGCCTGGAGCGCCCCCGGGAGCCGCTCCTACAATGAGCAGTTCTTC.

The chain combines TRBV2 with TRBJ1-2; 8 bases fit TRBD1. Germline CDR1 reads SNHLY; CDR2 reads FYNNEI. The ends lost 5 bases at V and 6 bases at J; junction bases unmatched: 8. There are 14 residues in the CDR3. CDR3 nucleotides: TGTGCCAGCAGTAAGGACAGGGCACTCGATGGCTACACCTTC. This encodes CASSKDRALDGYTF.

The chain uses TRBV6-1 and TRBJ1-6; 7 bases are a match to TRBD1. The trim removed 2 bases at V and 0 bases at J, leaving 1 base unmatched. The CDR3 is made up of 16 amino acids. CDR1 is MNHNS and CDR2 is SASEGT in the germline V gene. CDR3: CASSERGRSYNSPLHF. The CDR3 region has the DNA TGTGCCAGCAGTGAAAGGGGGCGCTCCTATAATTCACCCCTCCACTTT.

The rearrangement joins TRBV27 to TRBJ1-2; no clear D gene. Trimming pared 6 bases from V and 4 bases from J, leaving 12 bases between. The germline V gene encodes CDR1 MNHEY and CDR2 SMNVEV (reference sequence). The CDR3 spans 13 residues. CDR3 sequence: CASSSLGSYGYTF. CDR3 sequence (DNA): TGTGCCAGCAGCTCCCTAGGTAGCTATGGCTACACCTTC.

The rearrangement links TRBV4-1 to TRBJ2-1; possibly TRBD2 for D (5 bases). In germline, CDR1 is MGHRA, CDR2 YSYEKL. CDR3 length: 18 residues. V was cut by 4 bases and J by 2 bases, with 21 bases left in between. The CDR3, as DNA: TGCGCCAGCAGCCCCTTTGTGTGGGAGAGAGTCGCCTACAATGAGCAGTTCTTC. It yields the protein CASSPFVWERVAYNEQFF.

The V and J genes are TRBV18 and TRBJ1-2; D possibly corresponds to TRBD1 (5 bases). CDR3 length: 14 residues. The germline V gene encodes CDR1 KGHSH and CDR2 LQKENI. Trimming pared 2 bases from V and 4 bases from J, leaving 11 bases between. The CDR3, as DNA: TGTGCCAGCTCACCAGGACACGTATCCTATGGCTACACCTTC. It encodes CASSPGHVSYGYTF. Filled out from reference TRBV18 and TRBJ1-2, the complete variable domain reads NAGVMQNPRHLVRRRGQEARLRCSPMKGHSHVYWYRQLPEEGLKFMVYLQKENIIDESGMPKERFSAEFPKEGPSILRIQQVVRGDSAAYFCASSPGHVSYGYTFGSGTRLTVV.

This chain joins TRBV11-2 and TRBJ2-7, with D unclear. The CDR3 extends over 13 amino acids. CDR1 and CDR2 (germline): SGHAT, FQNNGV. V was clipped by 3 bases and J by 2 bases, with 8 bases between them. DNA for the CDR3: TGTGCCAGCAGCTTGGAGTTACCCTACGAGCAGTACTTC. This encodes CASSLELPYEQYF.

The chain couples TRBV15 to TRBJ2-3, with TRBD1 identical over 11 bases. The CDR3 runs 16 residues. V shed 0 bases and J 7 bases; nucleotides not matched to a gene: 6. CDR1 and CDR2 (germline): LNHNV, YYDKDF (reference sequence). CDR3: CATSRDGGTGGHTQYF. The CDR3 DNA reads TGTGCCACCAGCAGAGACGGGGGGACAGGGGGTCATACGCAGTATTTT.

This chain connects TRBV19 to TRBJ2-3; weak D call: TRBD2 (5 bases). Germline CDR1 LNHDA, CDR2 SQIVND (reference sequence). V was cut by 7 bases and J by 0 bases, with 11 bases left in between. The CDR3 length is 14 residues. The CDR3 nucleotides are TGTGCCAGTACCGCGGGTCCTAGCACAGATACGCAGTATTTT. This translates into CASTAGPSTDTQYF.